This TCR beta chain was found in a study of T cells in women clearing cervical HPV infection. About the study: Case blood drawn at lesion detection; control blood after infection cleared.

This CDR3 has 15 amino acids. In germline, CDR1 is MNHEY, CDR2 SMNVEV (reference sequence). V gave up 3 bases and J gave up 5 bases; unmatched junction bases: 6. Repertoires were generated with immunoSEQ multiplex PCR, while TCRdb's copy carries only in-frame clones and drops some. This sample carries about 48,000 clones, with 1.5% to 2% going to the ten biggest clones. About this clone: Its antigen is unidentified. The read ends 3 residues before the CDR3 terminus; that terminus is restored from the germline J gene.

Findings of the study overall: CIN3+ cases had significantly higher TCR repertoire richness than controls, but evenness did not differ. TRBV6-7 relative abundance averaged 0.11% in cases and 0.16% in controls.

MY09/MY11 PCR detected cervical HPV DNA; dot-blot assigned genotypes. This chain joins TRBV27 and TRBJ2-1; 8 bases align to TRBD2. Sample: blood buffy coat. This clonotype originated in a woman aged 18 to 75 with a cervical HPV16 infection that either progressed to CIN3+ or cleared (not recorded which). CDR3 DNA (partial): TGTGCCAGCAGTTTGGTAGCGGGATTACACAATGAG. It specifies CASSLVAGLHNE. From start to end, the CDR3 is CASSLVAGLHNEQFF.